These 13 T cell receptor beta chains were all obtained from the same sample, sequenced in a study of OX40 agonist ivuxolimab in advanced cancers. The library was generated by the immunoSEQ multiplex PCR assay. The source is immuneACCESS, and TCRdb retained only in-frame sequences with V and J called. Part of the clones is not carried over; for the studies checked, unresolved V genes explain less than half of this, and the remainder is unexplained. The sample records about 60,000 clones, approximately 84% of which are singletons. 12% of the sample belongs to the ten largest clones. Sequencing used CD4+ or CD8+ T cells sorted from blood, obtained in a trial of the OX40 agonist ivuxolimab. These receptors all come from an adult with an advanced solid tumor such as melanoma, head and neck, liver or kidney cancer.

This chain's CDR3 is CASSPHWAGSDNSNQPQHF. CDR3 nucleotide sequence: TGTGCCAGCAGCCCGCACTGGGCAGGGAGCGATAATAGCAATCAGCCCCAGCATTTT. V gene TRBV7-8 combines with J gene TRBJ1-5, with D maybe TRBD1 (5 bases). Germline lookup yields CDR1 SGHVS and CDR2 FQNEAQ. Deletions cut 5 bases from V and 0 bases from J, with 23 bases between. The CDR3 spans 19 residues.

The gene calls are TRBV5-4 and TRBJ2-3; D gene ambiguous. This CDR3 is 12 amino acids long. Germline V lookup: CDR1 SGHNT, CDR2 YYREEE (reference sequence). V was clipped by 4 bases and J by 0 bases, with 3 bases between them. This CDR3 is CASSLSTDTQYF. CDR3 nucleotides: TGTGCCAGCAGCCTAAGCACAGATACGCAGTATTTT. The complete variable domain, with remaining parts taken from reference TRBV5-4 and TRBJ2-3, reads ETGVTQSPTHLIKTRGQQVTLRCSSQSGHNTVSWYQQALGQGPQFIFQYYREEENGRGNFPPRFSGLQFPNYSSELNVNALELDDSALYLCASSLSTDTQYFGPGTRLTVL.

This sequence joins TRBV27 and TRBJ1-1, with 7 nucleotides matching TRBD1. The V and J ends lost 2 bases and 4 bases, in that order; junction bases with no gene match: 7. The germline CDR1 and CDR2 sequences are MNHEY and SMNVEV (reference sequence). The length of the CDR3 is 15 residues. This CDR3 is CASSLEVTGITEAFF. CDR3 nucleotides: TGTGCCAGCAGTTTAGAGGTGACAGGGATCACTGAAGCTTTCTTT.

The rearrangement joins TRBV7-9 to TRBJ2-1; D possibly matches TRBD1 or TRBD2 (5 bases each). Germline-derived CDR1 and CDR2 are SEHNR and FQNEAQ (reference sequence). V was shortened by 5 bases and J by 3 bases, with 8 bases between the two germline ends. The CDR3 contains 13 residues. CDR3: CASSGTLYNEQFF. The CDR3 DNA reads as TGTGCCAGCAGCGGGACCCTCTACAATGAGCAGTTCTTC.

The rearrangement uses TRBV2 and TRBJ1-1; possibly TRBD1 for D (5 bases). Germline V gene data show CDR1 as SNHLY and CDR2 as FYNNEI. This CDR3 contains 15 residues. V was trimmed by 1 base and J by 1 base, leaving 10 bases between them. The CDR3 DNA reads as TGTGCCAGCAGTGAAGGGACAATTGAGAACACTGAAGCTTTCTTT. Translating gives CASSEGTIENTEAFF.

This chain links TRBV21-1 with TRBJ2-2; the D call of TRBD1 is as the table states it, not checked on the DNA. TRBV21-1 is given as a pseudogene. There are 16 residues in the CDR3. The CDR3 loop is CASSQQGYANTGELFF. The CDR3 bases are TGTGCCAGCAGTCAACAGGGGTACGCGAACACCGGGGAGCTGTTTTTT.

The genes are TRBV4-3 and TRBJ2-7, with TRBD1 matching 7 bases. Looked up from germline, CDR1 is LGHNA and CDR2 is YSLEER. The CDR3 has 16 amino acids. V lost 0 bases and J lost 4; bases outside the gene matches: 9. CDR3 sequence (DNA): TGCGCCAGCAGCCAAGATAGGTACGGACAGGCATACGAGCAGTACTTC. It yields the protein CASSQDRYGQAYEQYF.

The chain is built from TRBV6-5 and TRBJ1-1; 7 bases agree with TRBD1. Germline lookup yields CDR1 MNHEY and CDR2 SVGAGI. This CDR3 has 15 residues. The trim removed 0 bases at V and 8 bases at J, leaving 9 bases unmatched. For the CDR3, the DNA is TGTGCCAGCAGTTACTCGACGGCAGGGGGGTCGGAAGCTTTCTTT. This codes for CASSYSTAGGSEAFF.

This clone came up once. The chain employs TRBV19 and TRBJ2-7, with D possibly TRBD1 on 6 matching bases. The CDR3 runs 15 residues. V shed 5 bases and J shed 2 bases, with 16 bases lying between them. Germline CDR1 reads LNHDA; CDR2 reads SQIVND (reference sequence). CDR3 coding DNA: TGTGCCAGTAGTGCCCTAGTGGGGGCAACCTACGAGCAGTACTTC. As protein: CASSALVGATYEQYF.

The chain couples TRBV28 to TRBJ1-2; 8 positions agree with TRBD1. The J segment lost 8 bases and the V segment lost 3 bases, leaving 14 bases of the junction unmatched. Germline V lookup: CDR1 MDHEN, CDR2 SYDVKM. CDR3 length equals 16 residues. In nucleotides, the CDR3 is TGTGCCAGCAGTTTTGCGAGACAGGGGCTGTTGTGGGGCTACACCTTC. This encodes CASSFARQGLLWGYTF.

This chain connects TRBV7-6 to TRBJ2-5; D possibly uses TRBD1 or TRBD2 (5 bases each). Trimming stripped 0 bases from V and 5 bases from J, with 13 bases between. The germline CDR1 and CDR2 sequences are SGHVS and FNYEAQ. This CDR3 has 15 residues. For the CDR3, the DNA is TGTGCCAGCAGCTTAGCTTGGCAGGGCGGGGAGACCCAGTACTTC. Translated: CASSLAWQGGETQYF.

The rearrangement uses TRBV10-3 and TRBJ2-5; 7 positions match TRBD2. The V segment lost 3 bases and the J segment 1 base; nucleotides outside the gene matches: 2. Germline CDR1 ENHRY, CDR2 SYGVKD. The CDR3 length is 14 residues. The CDR3 bases are TGTGCCATCAGTGATGGGGGGGTCCAAGAGACCCAGTACTTC. Translated: CAISDGGVQETQYF.

This clone was found a few times. The chain couples TRBV10-1 to TRBJ1-5; tentatively, D is TRBD1 (5 bases). The CDR3 spans 13 residues. V lost 10 bases and J 2 bases, leaving 12 bases between the germline ends. CDR1 is WNHNN, CDR2 SYGVQD, per germline (reference sequence). CDR3 in DNA: TGCGCCACCCAGGGATCCCGCAATCAGCCCCAGCATTTT. Translated: CATQGSRNQPQHF.